This T cell receptor (beta chain) is from a study of blood T cell repertoires in COVID-19. Study-level information: Spain, Italy and the United States supplied samples that represented acute and convalescent COVID-19.

Source study methods: Using reference gene primer amplification, nucleated cell counts were estimated. Assay used: immunoSEQ multiplex PCR; TCRdb lists only in-frame clones, some missing. The V and J calls and the clone size are those of that table, but D and trimming were determined from the DNA. The profile shows over 100,000 clones, more than 85% of them singletons. Seattle patients were enrolled while actively infected and followed longitudinally. Germline V gives CDR1 SEHNR, CDR2 FQNEAQ (reference sequence). V was shortened by 3 bases and J by 10 bases, with 15 bases between the two germline ends. The CDR3 is 13 residues long.

The sample taken for sequencing was peripheral blood. V usage is TRBV7-9 and J usage is TRBJ1-1; possibly TRBD1 for D (6 bases). This receptor was obtained from a man aged 60 to 75 with COVID-19, enrolled during active disease. This CDR3 reads CASSFGQIGGAFF. For the CDR3, the DNA is TGTGCCAGCAGCTTTGGACAGATCGGTGGAGCTTTCTTT.